Each of the 21 T cell receptor beta chains below was sequenced from the same sample in a study of blood T cell repertoires in COVID-19. TCRdb's table, derived via immunoSEQ multiplex PCR, lists solely in-frame clones and lacks some. The table lists tens of thousands of clones, about 81% of them singletons. What was sequenced was peripheral blood. The receptors shown here come from a man aged 50 to 60 with active COVID-19.

V gene TRBV5-1 combines with J gene TRBJ1-4; D gene unclear. The CDR3 totals 15 residues. Germline V lookup: CDR1 SGHRS, CDR2 YFSETQ. V shed 4 bases and J shed 4 bases, with 14 bases lying between them. CDR3 coding DNA: TGCGCCAGCAGCACCGGACTGACGGATAATGAAAAACTGTTTTTT. Residues: CASSTGLTDNEKLFF.

V usage is TRBV20-1 and J usage is TRBJ2-7; TRBD2 matches 9 bases. CDR3 length equals 14 residues. From germline, CDR1 is DFQATT and CDR2 SNEGSKA (reference sequence). The ends lost 3 bases at V and 4 bases at J; junction bases unmatched: 7. CDR3 nucleotide sequence: TGCAGTGCTAGTCCCAGCGGGGGGACATACGAGCAGTACTTC. It specifies CSASPSGGTYEQYF.

The rearrangement joins TRBV6-5 to TRBJ1-4; 10 bases are shared with TRBD1. From germline, CDR1 is MNHEY and CDR2 SVGAGI. V shed 4 bases, J shed 10 bases, and the junction held 6 bases outside the gene matches. The CDR3 loop spans 14 amino acids. In DNA, the CDR3 is TGTGCCAGCAGTTGGGACAGGGGAGGTGGAAAACTGTTTTTT. It translates to CASSWDRGGGKLFF.

This clone was seen once. The rearrangement links TRBV18 to TRBJ2-5; a weak D match, TRBD1 (5 bases). The CDR3 spans 14 residues. With 3 bases removed from V and 5 bases from J, the gap between germline ends came to 13 bases. CDR1 is KGHSH, CDR2 LQKENI, per germline. In DNA, the CDR3 is TGTGCCAGCTCACCGGGGCAGGGATTGGAGACCCAGTACTTC. Its translation is CASSPGQGLETQYF.

The J gene is TRBJ2-7, the V gene TRBV6-2 or TRBV6-3, with 8 bases matching TRBD1. V shed 2 bases, J shed 5 bases, and the junction held 5 bases outside the gene matches. The CDR3 totals 14 residues. Germline values: CDR1 MNHEY, CDR2 SVGEGT. CDR3 DNA: TGTGCCAGCAGTTACAGGCCAGGGGGCGACGAGCAGTACTTC. The encoded protein is CASSYRPGGDEQYF.

The chain uses TRBV27 and TRBJ1-2; D gene uncertain. V lost 5 bases and J 7 bases, leaving 14 bases between the germline ends. This CDR3 region has 13 residues. Germline V lookup: CDR1 MNHEY, CDR2 SMNVEV (reference sequence). Written as DNA, the CDR3 is TGTGCCAGCAGTACCTCGGGGTTGAGTGGCTACACCTTC. Encoded protein: CASSTSGLSGYTF.

This chain uses TRBV7-4 with TRBJ1-5; a weak D match, TRBD1 (6 bases). Trimming removed 3 bases from V and 2 bases from J, with 29 bases in between. Germline assignment: CDR1 SGHVT and CDR2 SQSDAQ. This CDR3 is 21 amino acids long. The CDR3 bases are TGTGCCAGCAGCTTCGTTATTTCGCCCACACTCCGACAGGCACGCAATCAGCCCCAGCATTTT. Amino acid sequence: CASSFVISPTLRQARNQPQHF. Using reference TRBV7-4 and TRBJ1-5 for the parts outside the CDR3, the full variable domain is GAGVSQSPRYKVAKRGRDVALRCDSISGHVTLYWYRQTLGQGSEVLTYSQSDAQRDKSGRPSGRFSAERPERSVSTLKIQRTEQGDSAVYLCASSFVISPTLRQARNQPQHFGDGTRLSIL.

The genes are TRBV12-3 or TRBV12-4 and TRBJ1-2; D possibly corresponds to TRBD1 (5 bases). CDR3 length: 13 residues. V was cut by 4 bases and J by 5 bases, with 11 bases left in between. The CDR3 DNA reads TGTGCCAGCAGTTGGGGAGGGGAGTATGGCTACACCTTC. It specifies CASSWGGEYGYTF.

V gene TRBV7-5 combines with J gene TRBJ2-7; TRBD2 is the table's D call and was not checked against the DNA. TRBV7-5 is a known pseudogene. The CDR3 consists of 16 residues. The CDR3 DNA reads TGTGTCAGAAGCTTAGCATATGGTAGCGGGGATAACGAGCAGTACTTC. Amino acids: CVRSLAYGSGDNEQYF.

The chain is built from TRBV4-1 and TRBJ2-2; D is perhaps TRBD2 (5 bases). The length of the CDR3 is 15 residues. Trimming pared 0 bases from V and 5 bases from J, leaving 10 bases between. The germline V gene has CDR1 MGHRA and CDR2 YSYEKL. CDR3 sequence: CASSQEGSPTGELFF. DNA for the CDR3: TGCGCCAGCAGCCAAGAAGGGAGCCCGACCGGGGAGCTGTTTTTT.

This sequence joins TRBV7-8 and TRBJ1-1; D is unclear. The CDR3 totals 14 residues. The V gene lost 5 bases and the J gene lost 0 bases, with 10 bases spanning the gap. Per germline, CDR1 SGHVS and CDR2 FQNEAQ. In DNA form, the CDR3 reads TGTGCCAGCAGCCCGAGGCGCCTGAACACTGAAGCTTTCTTT. This sequence encodes CASSPRRLNTEAFF.

The V call is TRBV7-2, the J call TRBJ1-6; 7 bases line up with TRBD1. V dropped 3 bases and J dropped 9; count of bases not matched to a gene: 8. Germline V lookup: CDR1 SGHTA, CDR2 FQGNSA. This CDR3 contains 15 residues. The CDR3 nucleotides read TGTGCCAGCAGCTTGACGACAGGGCTTACTTCACCCCTCCACTTT. Protein sequence: CASSLTTGLTSPLHF.

This clone was detected a few times. The chain joins TRBV7-8 to TRBJ2-7; the D gene is possibly TRBD2 (7 bases). CDR3 size: 14 residues. CDR1 is SGHVS, CDR2 FQNEAQ, per germline. Trimming left V 5 bases short and J 4 bases short, with 15 bases between. CDR3 coding DNA: TGTGCCAGCAGCCGAGTAGGGGGGGGTTACGAGCAGTACTTC. This encodes CASSRVGGGYEQYF.

V usage is TRBV5-5 and J usage is TRBJ1-2; 9 bases align to TRBD1. Germline V gene lookup returns CDR1 SGHKS and CDR2 YYEKEE (reference sequence). Trimming cost V 1 base and J 2 bases; bases outside gene matches: 3. This CDR3 has 15 residues. The CDR3 protein is CASSLPGQGNYGYTF. As DNA, the CDR3 is TGTGCCAGCAGCTTGCCGGGACAGGGAAACTATGGCTACACCTTC. Full variable domain (rest looked up from reference TRBV5-5 and TRBJ1-2): DAGVTQSPTHLIKTRGQQVTLRCSPISGHKSVSWYQQVLGQGPQFIFQYYEKEERGRGNFPDRFSARQFPNYSSELNVNALLLGDSALYLCASSLPGQGNYGYTFGSGTRLTVV.

The sample holds one count of this clone. V is TRBV15 and J is TRBJ1-1, with TRBD1 as a possible D gene (5 bases). The CDR3 extends over 14 amino acids. Germline CDR1 reads LNHNV; CDR2 reads YYDKDF (reference sequence). V lost 1 base to trimming and J lost 4 bases, with 10 bases between them. The CDR3 region has the DNA TGTGCCACCAGCAGAGTGGTGGGGGGCACTGAAGCTTTCTTT. This sequence encodes CATSRVVGGTEAFF. The full variable domain, rest sourced from reference TRBV15 and TRBJ1-1, is DAMVIQNPRYQVTQFGKPVTLSCSQTLNHNVMYWYQQKSSQAPKLLFHYYDKDFNNEADTPDNFQSRRPNTSFCFLDIRSPGLGDTAMYLCATSRVVGGTEAFFGQGTRLTVV.

V is TRBV6-1 and J is TRBJ2-7; a weak D match, TRBD1 (6 bases). This CDR3 has 16 residues. The germline V gene has CDR1 MNHNS and CDR2 SASEGT. V shed 3 bases and J shed 1 base, with 16 bases lying between them. CDR3 bases: TGTGCCAGCAGTGAGTCCCGACAGGTATTATCCTACGAGCAGTACTTC. It encodes CASSESRQVLSYEQYF.

The genes are TRBV27 and TRBJ1-6, with TRBD1 matching 8 bases. The V gene end was trimmed by 6 bases and the J gene end by 6 bases; junction bases not matched to a gene: 4. The CDR3 has 14 amino acids. From germline, CDR1 is MNHEY and CDR2 SMNVEV (reference sequence). CDR3 sequence reads: CASSFTGGNSPLHF. In nucleotides, the CDR3 is TGTGCCAGCAGCTTCACAGGGGGTAATTCACCCCTCCACTTT.

The genes are TRBV7-9 and TRBJ2-2; 8 bases align to TRBD1. The germline V gene encodes CDR1 SEHNR and CDR2 FQNEAQ (reference sequence). V trimming: 2 bases; J trimming: 5 bases; junction bases outside the gene matches: 10. The CDR3 runs to 17 residues. Here the CDR3 DNA reads TGTGCCAGCAGCTTAAGAGAGGACAGGGCTGGGACCGGGGAGCTGTTTTTT. Translated, it gives CASSLREDRAGTGELFF.

This chain uses TRBV5-8 with TRBJ2-5; the match to TRBD1 covers 7 bases. V shed 1 base, J shed 4 bases, and the junction held 7 bases outside the gene matches. Per the germline V gene, CDR1 is SGHTS and CDR2 is YDEGEE. The CDR3 has 15 amino acids. CDR3 coding DNA: TGTGCCAGCAGCTTGAAGGGGGCCCGGGGAGAGACCCAGTACTTC. Amino acid sequence: CASSLKGARGETQYF.

This chain links TRBV19 with TRBJ2-1; D remains unclear. Germline lookup yields CDR1 LNHDA and CDR2 SQIVND (reference sequence). V was trimmed by 5 bases and J by 9 bases, leaving 8 bases between them. The CDR3 has 11 amino acids. This CDR3 is CASSLQSEQFF. The CDR3 nucleotides read TGTGCCAGTAGTTTACAGAGTGAGCAGTTCTTC.

This clone has a handful of counts. The chain has TRBV20-1 and TRBJ2-3; 10 nucleotides align to TRBD2. Germline CDR1 is DFQATT and CDR2 is SNEGSKA (reference sequence). The CDR3 has 14 residues. V was pared by 3 bases and J by 4 bases, with 4 bases of the junction left unmatched. In DNA, the CDR3 is TGCAGTGCTAGTCCCAGCGGGGGGGCAGATACGCAGTATTTT. Encoded protein: CSASPSGGADTQYF.